This T cell receptor (beta chain) was recovered during a study of shared clonotypes between healthy human individuals. A remark on this clone: Its antigen is unknown.

Profiling relied on immunoSEQ multiplex PCR, and the TCRdb table lists in-frame clones only, not all of them. Among 200,000 to 250,000 clones listed, approximately 65% were seen once. Overall study results and limits: It was anticipated that sequencing depth would influence how many clonotypes donors shared.

Sequencing was carried out using memory CD4+ T cells sorted from blood. Subset denoted: CD45RA-negative fraction. The sequence came from a man aged 25 to 45 in good health.

CDR3 residues: CASSYKRGRETYNEQFF. The CDR3 DNA sequence: TGTGCCAGCAGTTATAAGAGGGGCAGGGAAACCTACAATGAGCAGTTCTTC. This chain links TRBV6-9 with TRBJ2-1; either TRBD1 or TRBD2 may fit D (5 bases each). Trimming took 2 bases from V and 2 from J, leaving 16 bases between them. CDR1 and CDR2 from the germline V gene are MNHGY and SVAAGI. This CDR3 region has 17 residues.